This T cell receptor (beta chain) was sequenced for a study of T cell changes during pregnancy in multiple sclerosis. Germline trimming cut 1 base from V and 2 bases from J; bases unmatched to any gene: 8. The CDR3 runs to 17 residues. The germline CDR1 and CDR2 sequences are SGHRS and YFSETQ. Some clones are missing from TCRdb's copy, which holds only in-frame ones; the method was immunoSEQ multiplex PCR. Of roughly 75,000 clones listed, about 92% are singletons. The chain is built from TRBV5-1 and TRBJ2-3; TRBD2 matches at 9 bases. The material sequenced was peripheral blood, taken after pregnancy. The TCR sequence derives from a female donor in good health, enrolled as a control in a pregnancy study. The CDR3 nucleotides read TGCGCCAGCAGCTTGCGGCCTAGCGGGGACTTCACAGATACGCAGTATTTT. Protein sequence: CASSLRPSGDFTDTQYF. Variable domain in full (rest from reference TRBV5-1 and TRBJ2-3): KAGVTQTPRYLIKTRGQQVTLSCSPISGHRSVSWYQQTPGQGLQFLFEYFSETQRNKGNFPGRFSGRQFSNSRSEMNVSTLELGDSALYLCASSLRPSGDFTDTQYFGPGTRLTVL.